What follows are 23 T cell receptor beta chains derived from one specimen sequenced in a study of blood T cell repertoires in COVID-19 (TCRdb year 2020). Libraries were built with the immunoSEQ multiplex PCR assay. TCRdb took this table from immuneACCESS and kept in-frame rearrangements with V and J called. Such tables lack part of the clones; where checked against another copy, unresolved V genes explain under half of the gap, and the rest is unexplained. The sample contains about 280,000 clones, roughly 80% of them found a single time. The biggest ten clones account for about 5% of the sample. The specimen was PBMCs or T cells enriched from blood (not recorded which). These TCRs come from a man aged 40-49 years who had been exposed to COVID-19.

The V and J genes are TRBV10-3 and TRBJ1-1; TRBD1 might be the D (6 bases). Deletions cut 7 bases from V and 4 bases from J, with 13 bases between. This CDR3 comprises 13 residues. From germline, CDR1 is ENHRY and CDR2 SYGVKD. This CDR3 is CAINGQLGTEAFF. CDR3 sequence (DNA): TGTGCCATCAATGGACAGTTGGGCACTGAAGCTTTCTTT.

This clone was detected only once. The V gene is TRBV9, the J gene TRBJ2-1, with TRBD2 identical over 7 bases. V gave up 1 base and J gave up 0 bases; unmatched junction bases: 10. The CDR3 runs to 18 residues. CDR1 is SGDLS, CDR2 YYNGEE, per germline. The CDR3 reads CASSVPIKGGSSYNEQFF. The CDR3 coding sequence is TGTGCCAGCAGCGTACCGATTAAGGGCGGGAGCTCCTACAATGAGCAGTTCTTC.

The gene calls are TRBV19 and TRBJ1-1, with TRBD1 matching 10 bases. Trimming cost V 6 bases and J 5 bases; bases outside gene matches: 6. CDR1 and CDR2 (germline): LNHDA, SQIVND (reference sequence). The length of the CDR3 is 14 residues. The CDR3 nucleotides are TGTGCCAGTAGGGCCATGGACAGGGGGACTGAAGCTTTCTTT. This codes for CASRAMDRGTEAFF.

This chain links TRBV18 with TRBJ1-5, with D hard to call. V was clipped by 1 base and J by 0 bases, with 13 bases between them. Germline V gives CDR1 KGHSH, CDR2 LQKENI. The CDR3 consists of 17 residues. The DNA for the CDR3 is TGTGCCAGCTCACCACTGTCGGGATCGGGTAGCAATCAGCCCCAGCATTTT. The encoded protein is CASSPLSGSGSNQPQHF.

This chain links TRBV20-1 with TRBJ1-1; tentatively, D is TRBD1 (5 bases). The germline CDR1 and CDR2 sequences are DFQATT and SNEGSKA (reference sequence). V dropped 3 bases and J dropped 7 bases, with 15 bases sitting between them. The CDR3 runs 13 residues. CDR3 DNA sequence: TGCAGTGCTAGTCGTTCCCGGGGGATTGAAGCTTTCTTT. Amino acids: CSASRSRGIEAFF.

This chain links TRBV18 with TRBJ2-7, with D tentatively TRBD1 (7 bases). The CDR3 runs to 15 residues. Germline V gene data show CDR1 as KGHSH and CDR2 as LQKENI. V dropped 3 bases and J dropped 5 bases, with 17 bases sitting between them. The CDR3: CASSPGQGGSNEQYF. For the CDR3, the DNA is TGTGCCAGCTCACCGGGGCAGGGGGGATCCAACGAGCAGTACTTC.

The genes are TRBV27 and TRBJ2-6; no clear D. Germline-derived CDR1 and CDR2 are MNHEY and SMNVEV (reference sequence). The CDR3 is 15 residues long. V lost 0 bases to trimming and J lost 1 base, with 4 bases between them. The DNA for the CDR3 is TGTGCCAGCAGTTTATCGAGGTCTGGGGCCAACGTCCTGACTTTC. It specifies CASSLSRSGANVLTF.

The chain combines TRBV27 with TRBJ2-7; TRBD2 is a possible D gene (5 bases). CDR3 length: 14 residues. The germline V gene has CDR1 MNHEY and CDR2 SMNVEV (reference sequence). Trimming removed 2 bases at V and 1 base at J, with 9 bases between. The CDR3: CASSLTGKSYEQYF. The DNA for the CDR3 is TGTGCCAGCAGTTTAACCGGGAAGTCCTACGAGCAGTACTTC.

This clone was found a few times. The chain carries TRBV7-3 and TRBJ1-1; D may be TRBD1 (5 bases). Trimming pared 2 bases from V and 0 bases from J, leaving 10 bases between. CDR1 and CDR2 (germline): SGHTA, FQGTGA. The CDR3 extends over 15 amino acids. CDR3 nucleotides: TGTGCCAGCAGCTTAGGGGGAGGGATGAACACTGAAGCTTTCTTT. It is translated as CASSLGGGMNTEAFF.

This sequence joins TRBV2 and TRBJ2-3, with 11 bases lining up with TRBD2. The CDR3 length is 17 residues. Germline lookup yields CDR1 SNHLY and CDR2 FYNNEI. V was clipped by 5 bases and J by 2 bases; unmatched bases: 9. The CDR3 loop reads CASSTLAGGPSTDTQYF. The CDR3 DNA is TGTGCCAGCAGTACTCTAGCGGGAGGACCCTCCACAGATACGCAGTATTTT. Based on the CDR3 plus reference TRBV2 and TRBJ2-3, the full variable domain is EPEVTQTPSHQVTQMGQEVILRCVPISNHLYFYWYRQILGQKVEFLVSFYNNEISEKSEIFDDQFSVERPDGSNFTLKIRSTKLEDSAMYFCASSTLAGGPSTDTQYFGPGTRLTVL.

The CDR3, as DNA: TGTGCCAGCAGCGTAGTGCCTAGCGGGAGGGCCGCAAATACGCAGTATTTT. Protein: CASSVVPSGRAANTQYF. The chain has TRBV9 and TRBJ2-3, with 12 bases fitting TRBD2. Germline CDR1 is SGDLS and CDR2 is YYNGEE. The CDR3 runs to 17 residues. The V and J ends lost 0 bases and 7 bases, in that order; junction bases with no gene match: 9.

This clone was found once. J is TRBJ2-3 and V is TRBV7-3, with D perhaps TRBD2 (6 bases). The CDR3 is made up of 15 amino acids. Germline values: CDR1 SGHTA, CDR2 FQGTGA. V dropped 2 bases and J dropped 9 bases, with 18 bases sitting between them. The chain's CDR3 is CASSLRQSPRGTQYF. CDR3 nucleotide sequence: TGTGCCAGCAGCTTACGGCAGTCCCCCCGGGGGACGCAGTATTTT.

Only one count was recorded for this clone. The chain combines TRBV7-9 with TRBJ1-1; D is uncertain. Trimming removed 5 bases from V and 3 bases from J, with 10 bases in between. The germline gives CDR1 SEHNR, CDR2 FQNEAQ (reference sequence). This CDR3 has 13 amino acids. The CDR3 loop is CASSHGRDTEAFF. DNA of the CDR3: TGTGCCAGCAGCCACGGTCGGGACACTGAAGCTTTCTTT.

CDR3 coding DNA: TGTGCCTGGAGTCGCCAGGGGCGAAATAGCAATCAGCCCCAGCATTTT. It encodes CAWSRQGRNSNQPQHF. This chain joins TRBV30 and TRBJ1-5, with D possibly being TRBD1 (6 bases). This CDR3 is built from 16 residues. Germline CDR1 GTSNPN, CDR2 SVGIG (reference sequence). Trimming left V 2 bases short and J 0 bases short, with 14 bases between. The entire variable domain, with the rest obtained from reference TRBV30 and TRBJ1-5, is as follows: SQTIHQWPATLVQPVGSPLSLECTVEGTSNPNLYWYRQAAGRGLQLLFYSVGIGQISSEVPQNLSASRPQDRQFILSSKKLLLSDSGFYLCAWSRQGRNSNQPQHFGDGTRLSIL.

The chain uses TRBV5-4 and TRBJ2-3; D remains unclear. The CDR3 totals 13 residues. CDR1 and CDR2 (germline): SGHNT, YYREEE (reference sequence). Deletions cut 4 bases from V and 0 bases from J, with 6 bases between. The CDR3 nucleotides are TGTGCCAGCAGCCAGACTAGCACAGATACGCAGTATTTT. Translated, it gives CASSQTSTDTQYF.

The chain has TRBV6-5 and TRBJ2-7; D gene unclear. V was pared by 11 bases and J by 2 bases, with 22 bases between. The CDR3 length is 15 residues. Germline-derived CDR1 and CDR2 are MNHEY and SVGAGI. As DNA, the CDR3 is TGTGCCGCACGCCATCGCCATCAGATGGCCTACGAGCAGTACTTC. It specifies CAARHRHQMAYEQYF.

The chain uses TRBV4-2 and TRBJ2-1; unclear D gene. Trimming stripped 1 base from V and 8 bases from J, with 12 bases between. This CDR3 region has 14 residues. CDR1 LGHNA and CDR2 YNFKEQ come from the germline V gene. CDR3: CASSQVTQVDEQFF. The CDR3 DNA follows: TGTGCCAGCAGCCAAGTCACCCAAGTAGATGAGCAGTTCTTC.

The chain has TRBV2 and TRBJ2-7; TRBD2 aligns across 7 bases. With V trimmed by 6 bases and J by 5 bases, 13 bases remained unmatched. The CDR3 is made up of 15 amino acids. Germline lookup yields CDR1 SNHLY and CDR2 FYNNEI. The CDR3 is CASRTRSGNTNEQYF. CDR3 nucleotide sequence: TGTGCCAGCAGGACAAGAAGCGGGAACACCAACGAGCAGTACTTC.

J is TRBJ2-1 and V is TRBV6-5, with TRBD2 identical over 8 bases. The CDR3 is 15 amino acids. V dropped 0 bases and J dropped 4; count of bases not matched to a gene: 2. CDR1 and CDR2 (germline): MNHEY, SVGAGI. CDR3 amino acids: CASSYSTSVYNEQFF. For the CDR3, the DNA is TGTGCCAGCAGTTACTCGACTAGCGTATACAATGAGCAGTTCTTC.

Only a few counts were recorded for this clone. This rearrangement joins TRBV5-1 to TRBJ1-1, with D possibly TRBD1 on 5 matching bases. There are 14 residues in the CDR3. Between the trimmed V and J ends, which lost 4 bases and 5 bases, there was a span of 15 bases. Per the germline V gene, CDR1 is SGHRS and CDR2 is YFSETQ. CDR3 nucleotide sequence: TGCGCCAGCAGCCCGGAGGGGCGGAAGACTGAAGCTTTCTTT. Protein sequence: CASSPEGRKTEAFF.

This clone appeared a single time. This chain connects TRBV27 to TRBJ1-1, with TRBD1 as a possible D gene (5 bases). The CDR3 consists of 16 residues. V shed 8 bases and J shed 5 bases, with 24 bases lying between them. Germline V CDR1 and CDR2: MNHEY, SMNVEV (reference sequence). This CDR3 is CASQRSPPQGRTEAFF. The CDR3 bases are TGTGCCAGCCAAAGGTCCCCTCCCCAGGGAAGGACTGAAGCTTTCTTT.

The chain links TRBV3-1 (or the pseudogene TRBV3-2) to TRBJ2-1, with TRBD2 as a possible D gene (5 bases). The CDR3 is 16 residues long. Trimming removed 2 bases at V and 12 bases at J, with 23 bases between. Germline assignment: CDR1 LGHDT and CDR2 YNNKEL (reference sequence). This chain's CDR3 is CASSQNGPGLMEVQFF. CDR3 DNA sequence: TGTGCCAGCAGCCAAAATGGCCCGGGTCTCATGGAGGTGCAGTTCTTC.

This chain joins TRBV19 and TRBJ2-6; weak D call: TRBD1 (6 bases). Trimming removed 6 bases from V and 0 bases from J, with 15 bases in between. CDR3 length: 17 amino acids. The V gene's germline CDR1 is LNHDA and CDR2 SQIVND (reference sequence). The CDR3 sequence is CASRPSDRNSGANVLTF. DNA of the CDR3: TGTGCCAGTAGACCTTCGGACAGAAACTCTGGGGCCAACGTCCTGACTTTC.